This TCR beta chain originates from a study of tumour-infiltrating T cells in Burkitt lymphoma. Study-level background: Patients covered every epidemiological subtype of Burkitt lymphoma. Overall and progression-free survival were predicted by productive clonality.

Assay: immunoSEQ multiplex PCR; the TCRdb copy retains only in-frame clones and omits some. The data contain around 3,900 clones, over 15% of them singletons. The table lists this clone with a few counts. Its antigen is as yet unknown. Trimming removed 4 bases from V and 1 base from J, with 12 bases in between. Germline CDR1 reads SEHNR; CDR2 reads FQNEAQ (reference sequence). The CDR3 totals 15 residues. The study, taken as a whole, reports: Public clonotypes, several, appeared across numerous Burkitt lymphoma patients.

This TCR was recovered from a human donor with Burkitt lymphoma. The specimen sequenced was tumor tissue. The V call is TRBV7-9, the J call TRBJ2-3; tentative D call: TRBD2 (7 bases). CDR3 sequence: CASSSGGARTDTQYF. Here the CDR3 DNA reads TGTGCCAGCAGCTCTGGGGGGGCCCGCACAGATACGCAGTATTTT.